The sequence of this T cell receptor (beta chain) was determined in a study of response to subunit inactivated influenza vaccine. Study outcomes and limitations: Authors suggested few new T cells are recruited by each seasonal influenza vaccination.

MiXCR was run by TCRdb on the RT-PCR reads, yielding one entry per CDR3 protein. Of around 790,000 distinct CDR3 sequences listed, around 20% were seen once; the top ten hold about 10%. The germline CDR1 and CDR2 sequences are SGHRS and YFSETQ. V lost 5 bases and J 5 bases, leaving 16 bases between the germline ends. CDR3 size: 14 residues. Points on this clonotype: Antigen specificity is unknown.

The sequences come from PBMCs from blood, collected around 5 days after vaccination. The source of this sequence is a man in his forties or fifties who received an inactivated influenza vaccine. V is TRBV5-1 and J is TRBJ1-2, with D possibly TRBD1 on 5 matching bases. Here the CDR3 reads CASSPQGGGYGYTF. The CDR3 coding sequence is TGCGCCAGCAGTCCTCAGGGTGGCGGATATGGCTACACCTTC. Complete variable domain (other parts from reference TRBV5-1 and TRBJ1-2): KAGVTQTPRYLIKTRGQQVTLSCSPISGHRSVSWYQQTPGQGLQFLFEYFSETQRNKGNFPGRFSGRQFSNSRSEMNVSTLELGDSALYLCASSPQGGGYGYTFGSGTRLTVV.